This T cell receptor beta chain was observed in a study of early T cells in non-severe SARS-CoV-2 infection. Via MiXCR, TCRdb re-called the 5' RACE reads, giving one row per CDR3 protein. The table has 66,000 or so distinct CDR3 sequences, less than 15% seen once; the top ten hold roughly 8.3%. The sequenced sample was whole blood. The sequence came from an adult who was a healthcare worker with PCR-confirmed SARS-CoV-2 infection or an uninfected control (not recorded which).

DNA of the CDR3: TGTGCCACCAGCAGAGTTGAAAGATACGCGGGAGGAGGAGATACGCAGTATTTT. This codes for CATSRVERYAGGGDTQYF. The chain couples TRBV15 to TRBJ2-3; TRBD2 matches 8 bases. V trimming: 1 base; J trimming: 5 bases; junction bases outside the gene matches: 14. The germline V gene encodes CDR1 LNHNV and CDR2 YYDKDF (reference sequence). The CDR3 is made up of 18 amino acids. The full variable domain, completed using reference TRBV15 and TRBJ2-3, is DAMVIQNPRYQVTQFGKPVTLSCSQTLNHNVMYWYQQKSSQAPKLLFHYYDKDFNNEADTPDNFQSRRPNTSFCFLDIRSPGLGDTAMYLCATSRVERYAGGGDTQYFGPGTRLTVL.